Below, one T cell receptor (beta chain) is given with its context. The germline CDR1 and CDR2 sequences are SGHAT and FQNNGV. Trimming pared 5 bases from V and 6 bases from J, leaving 14 bases between. CDR3 length equals 13 residues. This sample is drawn from a study of blood T cell repertoires in COVID-19. About the study: COVID-19 samples collected from the United States, Italy and Spain covered acute and convalescent phases.

Participants had their cohort set by participant-reported clinical history. Source study methods: Researchers report that nucleated cell counts were estimated from reference gene primer amplification. The table came from immunoSEQ multiplex PCR; TCRdb's copy has only in-frame clones and leaves some out. V and J calls and clone size are copied from that table; D and trimming were computed from the DNA. The sample includes 200,000 to 250,000 clones, 86% of them seen just once. The chain employs TRBV11-2 and TRBJ2-7; the D gene is possibly TRBD2 (6 bases). The sequenced sample was PBMCs or T cells enriched from blood (not recorded which). The sequence was collected from a woman in her forties or fifties in a cohort exposed to, infected with or recovered from COVID-19 (not recorded which). The CDR3 DNA reads as TGTGCCAGCAGCGCGGGACTGGCAAGCGAGCAGTACTTC. Translated, it gives CASSAGLASEQYF.